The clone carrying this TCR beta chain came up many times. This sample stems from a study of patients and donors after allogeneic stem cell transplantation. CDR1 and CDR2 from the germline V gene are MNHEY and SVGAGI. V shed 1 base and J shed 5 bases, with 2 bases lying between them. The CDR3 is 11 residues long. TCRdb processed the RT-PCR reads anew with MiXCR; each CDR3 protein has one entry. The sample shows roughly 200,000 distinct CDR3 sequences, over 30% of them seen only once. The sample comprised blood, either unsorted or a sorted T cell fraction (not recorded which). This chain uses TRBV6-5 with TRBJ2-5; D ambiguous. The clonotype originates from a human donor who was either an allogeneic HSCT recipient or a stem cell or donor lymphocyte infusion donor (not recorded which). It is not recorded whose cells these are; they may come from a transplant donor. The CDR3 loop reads CASSYLETQYF. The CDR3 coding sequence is TGTGCCAGCAGTTACTTGGAGACCCAGTACTTC.